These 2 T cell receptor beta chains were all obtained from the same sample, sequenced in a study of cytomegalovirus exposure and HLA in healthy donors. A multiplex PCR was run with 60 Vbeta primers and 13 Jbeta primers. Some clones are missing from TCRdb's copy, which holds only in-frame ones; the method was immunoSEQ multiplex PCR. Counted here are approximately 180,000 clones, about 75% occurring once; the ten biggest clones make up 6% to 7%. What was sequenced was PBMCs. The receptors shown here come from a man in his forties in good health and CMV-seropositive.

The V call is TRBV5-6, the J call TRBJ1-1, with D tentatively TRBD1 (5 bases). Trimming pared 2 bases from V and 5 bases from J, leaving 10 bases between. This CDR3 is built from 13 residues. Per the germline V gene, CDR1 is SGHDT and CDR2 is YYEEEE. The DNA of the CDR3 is TGTGCCAGCAGCTTTTTTCGGGGGACTGAAGCTTTCTTT. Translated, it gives CASSFFRGTEAFF. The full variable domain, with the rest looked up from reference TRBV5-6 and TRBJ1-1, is DAGVTQSPTHLIKTRGQQVTLRCSPKSGHDTVSWYQQALGQGPQFIFQYYEEEERQRGNFPDRFSGHQFPNYSSELNVNALLLGDSALYLCASSFFRGTEAFFGQGTRLTVV.

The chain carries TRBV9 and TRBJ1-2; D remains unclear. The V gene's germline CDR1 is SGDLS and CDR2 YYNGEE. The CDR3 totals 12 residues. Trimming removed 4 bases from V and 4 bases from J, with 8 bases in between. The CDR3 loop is CASSREGYGYTF. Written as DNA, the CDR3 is TGTGCCAGCAGCCGGGAGGGCTATGGCTACACCTTC.